This T cell receptor (beta chain) was captured in a study of regulatory T cells in long-lasting Graves disease. This clonotype was found many times. Specified time point: newly diagnosed GD, antithyroid drugs for less than 3 months. Isolated PBMC RNA provided the starting material for the TCR library. Both iRepertoire HTBI primers and Arm-PCR of CDR3 regions were used to build the TCR beta libraries. TCRdb itself ran the multiplex PCR reads through MiXCR, one entry per CDR3 protein. The repertoire holds about 440,000 distinct CDR3 sequences, with about 15% as singletons. These same data were also listed under a study on T cells in Graves' hyperthyroidism and ophthalmopathy. That paper states: Blood also held most thyroid clonotypes expanded beyond 0.001.

The sequenced sample was peripheral blood mononuclear cells (PBMCs), obtained at new diagnosis, from a patient treated with antithyroid drugs. The receptor was derived from a woman aged 25 to 39 with Graves disease.

In nucleotides, the CDR3 is TGTGCCAGCAGCCCAAGGGGCGGGAGTGGGAATGAGCAGTTCTTC. It encodes CASSPRGGSGNEQFF. The rearrangement uses TRBV7-3 and TRBJ2-1; TRBD2 matches 7 bases. The junction had 11 bases not matched to a gene; V was cut back by 5 bases and J by 7 bases. The CDR3 is 15 residues long. From germline, CDR1 is SGHTA and CDR2 FQGTGA.